This TCR beta chain was profiled in a study of molecular identifiers for immune sequencing clone quantification. Trimming pared 5 bases from V and 4 bases from J, leaving 11 bases between. The CDR3 extends over 14 amino acids. Germline CDR1 SNHLY, CDR2 FYNNEI. For bulk TCR libraries, previously described methods and listed TCR primers were used. Via MiXCR, TCRdb re-called the PCR reads, giving one row per CDR3 protein. The profile shows hundreds of thousands of distinct CDR3 sequences, less than 30% of them singletons. The table lists this clonotype with many counts. This TCR was sampled from a human donor in good health. Some libraries in this study had Jurkat cell RNA spiked in. The sample taken for sequencing was naive CD8+ T cells from blood, with Jurkat cell RNA spiked in. Sample subset: FACS-sorted CD8+CD4-CCR7+CD45RA+ naive T cells. V usage is TRBV2 and J usage is TRBJ1-4; possible D gene TRBD1, 6 bases. This chain's CDR3 is CASSWGQNNEKLFF. The CDR3 DNA reads TGTGCCAGCAGTTGGGGGCAAAATAATGAAAAACTGTTTTTT.